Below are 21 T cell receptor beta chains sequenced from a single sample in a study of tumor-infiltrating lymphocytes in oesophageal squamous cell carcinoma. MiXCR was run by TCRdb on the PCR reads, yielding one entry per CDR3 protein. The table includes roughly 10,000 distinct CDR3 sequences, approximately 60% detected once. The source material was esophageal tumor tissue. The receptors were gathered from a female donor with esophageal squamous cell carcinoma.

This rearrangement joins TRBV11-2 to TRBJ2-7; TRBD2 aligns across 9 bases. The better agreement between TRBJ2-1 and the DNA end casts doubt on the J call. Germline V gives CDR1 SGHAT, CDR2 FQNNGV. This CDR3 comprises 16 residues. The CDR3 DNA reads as TGTGCCAGCAGCTTAGTCGGCGGGAGGGCCTTCCATGAGCAGTTCTTC. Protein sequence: CASSLVGGRAFHEQFF.

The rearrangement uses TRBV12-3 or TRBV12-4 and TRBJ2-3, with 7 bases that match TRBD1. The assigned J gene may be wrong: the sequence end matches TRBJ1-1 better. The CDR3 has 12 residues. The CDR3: CASRTGWTEAFF. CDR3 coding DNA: TGTGCCAGCAGGACAGGGTGGACTGAAGCTTTCTTT.

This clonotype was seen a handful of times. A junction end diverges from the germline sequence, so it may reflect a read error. The CDR3 nucleotides read TGTGCCAGCAACGAATGGGGGGGGGCGCGCCACACCGGGGAGCTGTACTTC. Amino acid sequence: CASNEWGGARHTGELYF. V usage is TRBV7-2 and J usage is TRBJ2-1; D is possibly TRBD2 (7 bases). CDR1 and CDR2 (germline): SGHTA, FQGNSA. The CDR3 runs to 17 residues.

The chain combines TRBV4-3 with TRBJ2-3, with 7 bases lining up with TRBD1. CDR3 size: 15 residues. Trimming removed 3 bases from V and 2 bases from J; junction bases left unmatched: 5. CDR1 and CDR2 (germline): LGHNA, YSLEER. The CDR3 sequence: CASSHGDRNTDTQYF. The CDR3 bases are TGCGCCAGCAGCCACGGGGACAGAAACACAGATACGCAGTATTTT.

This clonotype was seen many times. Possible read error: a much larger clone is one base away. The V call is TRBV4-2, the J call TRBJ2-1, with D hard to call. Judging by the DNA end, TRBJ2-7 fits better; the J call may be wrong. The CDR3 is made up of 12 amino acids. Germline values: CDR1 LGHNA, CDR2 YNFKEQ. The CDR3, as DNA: TGTGCCAGCAGCCATCGAGACAATGAGCAGTACTTC. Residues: CASSHRDNEQYF.

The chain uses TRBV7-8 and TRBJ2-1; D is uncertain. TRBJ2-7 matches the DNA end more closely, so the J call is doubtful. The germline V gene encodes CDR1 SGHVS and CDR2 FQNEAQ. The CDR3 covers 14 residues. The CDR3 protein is CASSLVIGLYEQYF. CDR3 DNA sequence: TGTGCCAGCAGCTTAGTAATAGGGCTCTACGAGCAGTACTTC.

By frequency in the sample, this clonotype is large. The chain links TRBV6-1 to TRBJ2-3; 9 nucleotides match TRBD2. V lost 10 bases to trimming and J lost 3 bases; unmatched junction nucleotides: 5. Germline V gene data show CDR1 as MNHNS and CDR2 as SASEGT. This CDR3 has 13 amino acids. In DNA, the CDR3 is TGTGCCACATTAGCGGGAGAAACAGATACGCAGTATTTT. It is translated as CATLAGETDTQYF.

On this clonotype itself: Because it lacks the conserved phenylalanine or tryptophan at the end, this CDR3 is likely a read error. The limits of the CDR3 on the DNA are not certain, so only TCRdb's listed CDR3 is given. CDR3 loop: CASSLGLSGATDGYTFGS. The J gene is TRBJ2-7, the V gene TRBV7-8; no check of the table's D call, TRBD1, against the DNA was made. Looked up from germline, CDR1 is SGHVS and CDR2 is FQNEAQ. The CDR3 extends over 18 residues, inclusive of both ends.

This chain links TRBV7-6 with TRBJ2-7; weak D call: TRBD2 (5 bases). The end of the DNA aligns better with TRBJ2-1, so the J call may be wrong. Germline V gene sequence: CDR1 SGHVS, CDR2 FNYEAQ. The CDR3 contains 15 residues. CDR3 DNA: TGTGCCAGCAGCTTAGGTTATGGGAGAAACTACGAGCAGTTCTTC. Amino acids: CASSLGYGRNYEQFF.

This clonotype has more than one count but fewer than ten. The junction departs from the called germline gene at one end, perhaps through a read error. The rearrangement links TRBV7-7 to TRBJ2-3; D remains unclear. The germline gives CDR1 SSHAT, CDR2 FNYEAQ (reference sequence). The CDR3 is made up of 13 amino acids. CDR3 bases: TGTGCTAGCAGCTTTACTAACACAGATACGCAGTATTTT. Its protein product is CASSFTNTDTQYF.

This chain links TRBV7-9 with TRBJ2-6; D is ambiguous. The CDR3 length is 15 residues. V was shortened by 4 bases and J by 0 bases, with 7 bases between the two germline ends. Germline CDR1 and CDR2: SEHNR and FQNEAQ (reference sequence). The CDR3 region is CASSSQTSGANVLTF. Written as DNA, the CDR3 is TGTGCCAGCAGCTCGCAGACCTCTGGGGCCAACGTCCTGACTTTC.

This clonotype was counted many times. In nucleotides, the CDR3 is TGTGCCAGCAGCTTAATGGGGGGACCCTACGAGCAGTACTTC. This codes for CASSLMGGPYEQYF. The genes are TRBV7-2 and TRBJ2-4, with a tentative D call TRBD2 (6 bases). The DNA end lines up better with TRBJ2-7; the J call may be wrong. Germline CDR1 reads SGHTA; CDR2 reads FQGNSA. CDR3 length equals 14 residues.

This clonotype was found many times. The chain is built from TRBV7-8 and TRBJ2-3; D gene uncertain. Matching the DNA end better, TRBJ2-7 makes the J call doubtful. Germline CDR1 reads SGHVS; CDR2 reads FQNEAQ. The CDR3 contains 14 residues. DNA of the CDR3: TGTGCCAGCAGCCCCGAGGACGAGGCCTACGAGCAGTACTTC. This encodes CASSPEDEAYEQYF.

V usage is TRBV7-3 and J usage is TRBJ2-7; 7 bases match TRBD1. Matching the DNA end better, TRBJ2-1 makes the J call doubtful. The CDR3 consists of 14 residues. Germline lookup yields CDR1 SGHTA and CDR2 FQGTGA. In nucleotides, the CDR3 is TGTGCCAGCAGCGATTCGACAGGGTTGGATGAGCAGTTCTTC. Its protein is CASSDSTGLDEQFF.

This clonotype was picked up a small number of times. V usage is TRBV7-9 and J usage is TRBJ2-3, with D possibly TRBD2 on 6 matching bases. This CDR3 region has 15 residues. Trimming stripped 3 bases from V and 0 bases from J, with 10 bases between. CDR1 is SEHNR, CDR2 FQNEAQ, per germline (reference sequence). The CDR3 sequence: CASSFFAGSTDTQYF. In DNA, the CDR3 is TGTGCCAGCAGCTTTTTTGCGGGAAGCACAGATACGCAGTATTTT.

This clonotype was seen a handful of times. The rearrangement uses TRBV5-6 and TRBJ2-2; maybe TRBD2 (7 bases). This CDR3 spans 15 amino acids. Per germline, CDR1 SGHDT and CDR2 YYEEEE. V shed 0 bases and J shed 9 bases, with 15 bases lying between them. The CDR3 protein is CASSLARGGHRELFF. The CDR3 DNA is TGTGCCAGCAGCTTGGCTAGGGGGGGCCACCGGGAGCTGTTTTTT.

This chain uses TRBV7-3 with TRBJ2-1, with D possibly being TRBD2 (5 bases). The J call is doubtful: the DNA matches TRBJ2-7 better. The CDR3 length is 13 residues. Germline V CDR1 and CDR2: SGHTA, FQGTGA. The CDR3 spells CASSQGSHNEQYF. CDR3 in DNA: TGTGCCAGCAGCCAAGGGAGCCACAATGAGCAGTACTTC.

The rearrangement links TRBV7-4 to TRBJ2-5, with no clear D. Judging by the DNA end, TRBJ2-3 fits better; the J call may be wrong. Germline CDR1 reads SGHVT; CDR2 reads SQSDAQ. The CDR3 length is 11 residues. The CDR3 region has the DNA TGTGCCAGCAGCTTGTCGGATACGCAGTATTTT. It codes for CASSLSDTQYF.

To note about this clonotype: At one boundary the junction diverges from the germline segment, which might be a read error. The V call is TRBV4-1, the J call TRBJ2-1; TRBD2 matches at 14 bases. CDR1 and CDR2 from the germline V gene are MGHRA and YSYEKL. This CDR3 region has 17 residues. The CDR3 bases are TGTGCCAGCAGCCAAGTCGGGACTAGCGGGAGAGGAGATGAGCAGTTCTTC. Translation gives CASSQVGTSGRGDEQFF.

CDR3 loop: CASSPPRFGINEKLFF. The CDR3 bases are TGTGCCAGCAGCCCGCCTCGTTTCGGGATTAATGAAAAACTGTTTTTT. The chain joins TRBV7-2 to TRBJ1-4, with D unresolved. Germline V gene data show CDR1 as SGHTA and CDR2 as FQGNSA. The length of the CDR3 is 16 residues. V was clipped by 5 bases and J by 4 bases, with 17 bases between them. Supplemented by reference TRBV7-2 and TRBJ1-4, the full variable domain reads GAGVSQSPSNKVTEKGKDVELRCDPISGHTALYWYRQSLGQGLEFLIYFQGNSAPDKSGLPSDRFSAERTGGSVSTLTIQRTQQEDSAVYLCASSPPRFGINEKLFFGSGTQLSVL.

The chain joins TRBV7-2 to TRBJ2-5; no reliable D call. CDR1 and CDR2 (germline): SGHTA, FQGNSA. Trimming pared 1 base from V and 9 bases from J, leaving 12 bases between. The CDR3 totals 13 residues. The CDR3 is CASSLGPEMAQYF. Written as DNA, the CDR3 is TGTGCCAGCAGCTTAGGCCCCGAGATGGCCCAGTACTTC.